This TCR beta chain was captured in a study of cytomegalovirus exposure and HLA in healthy donors. The V segment lost 8 bases and the J segment 5 bases; nucleotides outside the gene matches: 7. Looked up from germline, CDR1 is MNHNS and CDR2 is SASEGT. The CDR3 has 14 amino acids. It was with 60 Vbeta and 13 Jbeta primers that the PCR ran. Assay: immunoSEQ multiplex PCR; the TCRdb copy retains only in-frame clones and omits some. The sample contains some 160,000 clones, around 80% of which appear only once. The sequence was collected from a boy aged 2-9 years in good health and CMV-seronegative. The sequenced sample was PBMCs. V usage is TRBV6-1 and J usage is TRBJ2-7, with 12 bases aligning to TRBD1. The CDR3 nucleotides are TGTGCCAGCGAGACCGGGACAGGGGGCCACGAGCAGTACTTC. Amino acid sequence: CASETGTGGHEQYF.